The 23 T cell receptor beta chains below were found in one sample sequenced in a study of CD8+ T cells in alopecia areata. It was cDNA, reverse transcribed from extracted RNA, that served as the sequencing template. The data were produced by immunoSEQ multiplex PCR, yet TCRdb's version contains in-frame clones alone and is incomplete. The table has 98,000 or so clones, approximately 59% seen once. The material sequenced was CD8+ T cells sorted from blood. These receptors all come from a human donor in good health.

The chain carries TRBV6-1 and TRBJ2-7; D may be TRBD1 (6 bases). The CDR3 spans 14 residues. V dropped 8 bases and J dropped 0 bases, with 14 bases sitting between them. The germline V gene encodes CDR1 MNHNS and CDR2 SASEGT. CDR3 protein: CASVGTSGSYEQYF. DNA of the CDR3: TGTGCCAGCGTGGGGACATCAGGCTCCTACGAGCAGTACTTC.

The table lists this clone with a few counts. This chain uses TRBV13 with TRBJ2-1; either TRBD1 or TRBD2 may supply D (5 bases each). The CDR3 runs to 16 residues. V was trimmed by 2 bases and J by 3 bases, leaving 14 bases between them. Germline CDR1 is PRHDT and CDR2 is FYEKMQ (reference sequence). The CDR3 DNA sequence: TGTGCCAGCAGCTTAACGACGGGGCCTGACTACAATGAGCAGTTCTTC. As protein: CASSLTTGPDYNEQFF.

The chain has TRBV6-6 and TRBJ2-3; 11 nucleotides agree with TRBD2. Germline V CDR1 and CDR2: MNHNY, SVGAGI (reference sequence). The CDR3 extends over 15 amino acids. Germline trimming cut 6 bases from V and 2 bases from J; bases unmatched to any gene: 4. CDR3 nucleotides: TGTGCCAGCAGGGCTAGCGGGGGGATCACAGATACGCAGTATTTT. Translating it yields CASRASGGITDTQYF.

J is TRBJ2-7 and V is TRBV4-1; D gene uncertain. The germline gives CDR1 MGHRA, CDR2 YSYEKL. V lost 0 bases and J 4 bases, leaving 7 bases between the germline ends. This CDR3 comprises 13 residues. CDR3 region: CASSQEAIYEQYF. The CDR3 nucleotides are TGCGCCAGCAGCCAAGAGGCCATATACGAGCAGTACTTC.

V is TRBV5-6 and J is TRBJ2-1; the D gene could be TRBD1 or TRBD2 (5 bases each). With 0 bases removed from V and 6 bases from J, the gap between germline ends came to 10 bases. The germline CDR1 and CDR2 sequences are SGHDT and YYEEEE. The CDR3 spans 14 residues. The CDR3 spells CASSLGTGGNEQFF. The CDR3 DNA reads as TGTGCCAGCAGCTTGGGGACTGGGGGCAATGAGCAGTTCTTC.

The chain links TRBV5-7 to TRBJ1-2; possible D gene TRBD1, 5 bases. TRBV5-7 is an ORF, and what it does is uncertain. This CDR3 spans 15 amino acids. Trimming removed 4 bases from V and 0 bases from J, with 13 bases in between. The CDR3 reads CASSPGGGPNYGYTF. In DNA, the CDR3 is TGTGCCAGCAGCCCCGGCGGGGGTCCTAACTATGGCTACACCTTC.

The genes are TRBV25-1 and TRBJ2-1; the match to TRBD2 covers 11 bases. Germline CDR1 MGHDK, CDR2 SYGVNS. The CDR3 spans 14 residues. J was trimmed by 7 bases and V by 4 bases; bases with no gene match: 3. The CDR3 loop reads CASSGSGGVNEQFF. The CDR3 DNA is TGTGCCAGCAGTGGTAGCGGGGGGGTGAATGAGCAGTTCTTC.

The chain uses TRBV4-1 and TRBJ2-1; 7 bases agree with TRBD1. The V gene end was trimmed by 7 bases and the J gene end by 6 bases; junction bases not matched to a gene: 24. CDR1 and CDR2 from the germline V gene are MGHRA and YSYEKL. This CDR3 has 19 residues. The DNA for the CDR3 is TGCGCCAGCACGGTTGGGTATGGAGTCTGGGACAGACCACTCAATGAGCAGTTCTTC. It codes for CASTVGYGVWDRPLNEQFF.

This chain links TRBV9 with TRBJ1-2; no clear D gene. V was clipped by 0 bases and J by 0 bases, with 9 bases between them. The germline V gene encodes CDR1 SGDLS and CDR2 YYNGEE. This CDR3 is 15 amino acids long. This CDR3 reads CASSVGGTSNYGYTF. CDR3 in DNA: TGTGCCAGCAGCGTAGGCGGCACCTCTAACTATGGCTACACCTTC.

The sample holds a few counts of this clone. The chain links TRBV2 to TRBJ1-2; no clear D gene. The CDR3 contains 18 residues. V lost 2 bases and J 0 bases, leaving 19 bases between the germline ends. Germline CDR1 and CDR2: SNHLY and FYNNEI. The CDR3 sequence: CASSEYSASGVANYGYTF. Here the CDR3 DNA reads TGTGCCAGCAGTGAATATTCGGCGTCGGGCGTAGCTAACTATGGCTACACCTTC.

J is TRBJ2-1 and V is TRBV15; unclear D gene. The V end lost 0 bases, the J end lost 6 bases, and 6 bases lay between the germline ends. This CDR3 is 13 amino acids long. Germline V gives CDR1 LNHNV, CDR2 YYDKDF (reference sequence). The CDR3 loop reads CATSRETLNEQFF. CDR3 in DNA: TGTGCCACCAGCAGAGAGACTCTCAATGAGCAGTTCTTC.

This chain links TRBV7-9 with TRBJ2-7; 7 bases map to TRBD2. CDR3 size: 17 residues. CDR1 and CDR2 from the germline V gene are SEHNR and FQNEAQ (reference sequence). Losses at the gene ends were 2 bases for V and 0 bases for J; bases not matched to a gene: 10. CDR3 in amino acids: CASSLIWGGLSSYEQYF. As DNA, the CDR3 is TGTGCCAGCAGCTTAATTTGGGGGGGACTTAGCTCCTACGAGCAGTACTTC.

The chain uses TRBV29-1 and TRBJ1-2, with D tentatively TRBD1 (5 bases). Germline CDR1 SQVTM, CDR2 ANQGSEA. The CDR3 is 11 residues long. The CDR3 DNA reads as TGCGCTTCGCCGGGGGACTATGGCTACACCTTC. Amino acid sequence: CASPGDYGYTF.

This clone was found a few times. The chain couples TRBV7-3 to TRBJ2-1; tentatively, D is TRBD1 or TRBD2 (5 bases each). CDR1 and CDR2 from the germline V gene are SGHTA and FQGTGA. CDR3 length equals 11 residues. Trimming removed 2 bases at V and 10 bases at J, with 6 bases between. Written as DNA, the CDR3 is TGTGCCAGCAGCTTAGGGACCGAGCAGTTCTTC. Protein product: CASSLGTEQFF.

This clone was observed a few times. The gene calls are TRBV5-6 and TRBJ2-7; TRBD1 matches 9 bases. The germline CDR1 and CDR2 sequences are SGHDT and YYEEEE. Trimming took 2 bases from V and 2 from J; bases not matched to a gene: 2. This CDR3 is built from 14 residues. The CDR3 sequence is CASSFGTGTYEQYF. Here the CDR3 DNA reads TGTGCCAGCAGCTTCGGGACAGGGACCTACGAGCAGTACTTC. Using reference TRBV5-6 and TRBJ2-7 for the parts outside the CDR3, the full variable domain is DAGVTQSPTHLIKTRGQQVTLRCSPKSGHDTVSWYQQALGQGPQFIFQYYEEEERQRGNFPDRFSGHQFPNYSSELNVNALLLGDSALYLCASSFGTGTYEQYFGPGTRLTVT.

The chain is built from TRBV29-1 and TRBJ2-1, with 8 bases matching TRBD2. The trim removed 5 bases at V and 4 bases at J, leaving 4 bases unmatched. CDR1 and CDR2 from the germline V gene are SQVTM and ANQGSEA. This CDR3 has 13 residues. The CDR3 spells CSVPGGGYNEQFF. DNA of the CDR3: TGCAGCGTTCCGGGCGGGGGGTACAATGAGCAGTTCTTC.

This sequence joins TRBV6-1 and TRBJ2-7; TRBD1 matches 8 bases. The germline V gene encodes CDR1 MNHNS and CDR2 SASEGT. The CDR3 has 15 amino acids. The V gene end was trimmed by 6 bases and the J gene end by 2 bases; junction bases not matched to a gene: 9. CDR3 coding DNA: TGTGCCAGCAGCCAAGAAGGACAGGGCACCTACGAGCAGTACTTC. It codes for CASSQEGQGTYEQYF.

The V and J genes are TRBV5-1 and TRBJ2-7, with 9 nucleotides matching TRBD1. Per the germline V gene, CDR1 is SGHRS and CDR2 is YFSETQ. Trimming took 4 bases from V and 5 from J; bases not matched to a gene: 7. This CDR3 region has 14 residues. This CDR3 reads CASSGGQGLDEQYF. CDR3 nucleotides: TGCGCCAGCAGCGGGGGACAGGGCTTGGACGAGCAGTACTTC.

V usage is TRBV30 and J usage is TRBJ1-3, with D unclear. Trimming removed 0 bases at V and 10 bases at J, with 10 bases between. This CDR3 has 12 amino acids. Germline CDR1 and CDR2: GTSNPN and SVGIG (reference sequence). CDR3 in amino acids: CAWSVRGGTIYF. CDR3 coding DNA: TGTGCCTGGAGTGTACGTGGTGGGACCATATATTTT.

This clone occurred once. This sequence joins TRBV29-1 and TRBJ1-1; D ambiguous. The germline gives CDR1 SQVTM, CDR2 ANQGSEA. Trimming removed 7 bases from V and 4 bases from J, with 10 bases in between. The CDR3 consists of 11 residues. The CDR3 DNA sequence: TGCAGCGCCCCGGGCAGCACTGAAGCTTTCTTT. Amino acid sequence: CSAPGSTEAFF.

The J gene is TRBJ1-2, the V gene TRBV7-8, with D unresolved. Germline CDR1 reads SGHVS; CDR2 reads FQNEAQ. Trimming shortened V by 5 bases and J by 3 bases, and 19 bases separated the two germline ends. CDR3 length: 16 residues. CDR3 coding DNA: TGTGCCAGCAGCCCACGGGTAGTGCAACCCTACTATGGCTACACCTTC. It is translated as CASSPRVVQPYYGYTF. Full variable domain (outside the CDR3, taken from reference TRBV7-8 and TRBJ1-2): GAGVSQSPRYKVAKRGQDVALRCDPISGHVSLFWYQQALGQGPEFLTYFQNEAQLDKSGLPSDRFFAERPEGSVSTLKIQRTQQEDSAVYLCASSPRVVQPYYGYTFGSGTRLTVV.

The V and J genes are TRBV2 and TRBJ1-2; D not certain. There are 14 residues in the CDR3. V lost 6 bases to trimming and J lost 3 bases, with 14 bases between them. CDR1 is SNHLY and CDR2 is FYNNEI in the germline V gene. The CDR3 DNA reads TGTGCCAGCAGAGACCTCCGGGAACACTATGGCTACACCTTC. The encoded protein is CASRDLREHYGYTF.

This clone appeared a few times. This rearrangement joins TRBV4-3 to TRBJ2-5; 8 positions agree with TRBD1. CDR1 LGHNA and CDR2 YSLEER come from the germline V gene. The CDR3 length is 16 residues. With V trimmed by 0 bases and J by 1 base, 4 bases remained unmatched. The CDR3 protein is CASSQDPDRGQETQYF. CDR3 nucleotide sequence: TGCGCCAGCAGCCAAGATCCTGACAGGGGCCAAGAGACCCAGTACTTC.